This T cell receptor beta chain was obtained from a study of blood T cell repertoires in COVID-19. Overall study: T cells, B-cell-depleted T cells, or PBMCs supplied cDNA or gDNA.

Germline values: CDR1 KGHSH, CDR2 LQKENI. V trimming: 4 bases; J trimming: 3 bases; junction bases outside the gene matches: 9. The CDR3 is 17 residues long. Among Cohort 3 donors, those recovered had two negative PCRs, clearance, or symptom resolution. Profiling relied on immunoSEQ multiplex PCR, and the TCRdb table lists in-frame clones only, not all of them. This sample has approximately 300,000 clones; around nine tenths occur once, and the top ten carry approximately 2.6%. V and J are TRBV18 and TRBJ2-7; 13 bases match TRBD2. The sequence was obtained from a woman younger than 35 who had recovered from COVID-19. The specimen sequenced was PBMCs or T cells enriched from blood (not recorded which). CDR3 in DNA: TGTGCCAGCTCACAGGGACTAGCGGGGAGTCAGGTCTACGAGCAGTACTTC. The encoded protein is CASSQGLAGSQVYEQYF.